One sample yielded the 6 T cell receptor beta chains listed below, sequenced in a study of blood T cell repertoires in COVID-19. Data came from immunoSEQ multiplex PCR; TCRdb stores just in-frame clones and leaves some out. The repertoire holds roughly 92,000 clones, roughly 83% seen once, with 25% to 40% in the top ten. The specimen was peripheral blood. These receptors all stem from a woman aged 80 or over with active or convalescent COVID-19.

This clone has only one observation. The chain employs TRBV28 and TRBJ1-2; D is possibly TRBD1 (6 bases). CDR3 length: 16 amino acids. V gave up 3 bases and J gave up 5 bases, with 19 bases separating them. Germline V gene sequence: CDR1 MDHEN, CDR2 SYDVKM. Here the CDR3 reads CASSFGTPWGGYGYTF. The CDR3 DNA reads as TGTGCCAGCAGTTTTGGGACACCCTGGGGAGGGTATGGCTACACCTTC.

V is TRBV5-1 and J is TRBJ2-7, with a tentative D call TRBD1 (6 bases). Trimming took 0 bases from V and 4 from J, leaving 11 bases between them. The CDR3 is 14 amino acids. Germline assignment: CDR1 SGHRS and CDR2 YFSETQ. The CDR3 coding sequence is TGCGCCAGCAGCTTGGAACAGGGCCTATACGAGCAGTACTTC. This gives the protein CASSLEQGLYEQYF.

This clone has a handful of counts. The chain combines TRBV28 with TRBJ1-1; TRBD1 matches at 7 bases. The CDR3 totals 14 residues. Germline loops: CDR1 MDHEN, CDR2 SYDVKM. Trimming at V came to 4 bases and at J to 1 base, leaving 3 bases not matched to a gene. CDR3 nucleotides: TGTGCCAGCAGTTCACAGGGGTGGAACACTGAAGCTTTCTTT. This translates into CASSSQGWNTEAFF.

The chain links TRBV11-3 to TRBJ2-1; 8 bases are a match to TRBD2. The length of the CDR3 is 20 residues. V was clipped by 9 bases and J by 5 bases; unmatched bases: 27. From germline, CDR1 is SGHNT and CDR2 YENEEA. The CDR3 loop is CASRPGDARRGAFLHNEQFF. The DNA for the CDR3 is TGTGCCAGTAGGCCGGGGGACGCTCGGCGGGGGGCCTTTCTGCACAATGAGCAGTTCTTC.

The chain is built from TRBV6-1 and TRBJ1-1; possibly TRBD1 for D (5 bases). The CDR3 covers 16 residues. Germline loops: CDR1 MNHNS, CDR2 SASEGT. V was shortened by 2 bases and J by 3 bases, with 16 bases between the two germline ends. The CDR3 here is CASSETAGLPDTEAFF. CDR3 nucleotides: TGTGCCAGCAGTGAAACTGCAGGGCTCCCCGACACTGAAGCTTTCTTT.

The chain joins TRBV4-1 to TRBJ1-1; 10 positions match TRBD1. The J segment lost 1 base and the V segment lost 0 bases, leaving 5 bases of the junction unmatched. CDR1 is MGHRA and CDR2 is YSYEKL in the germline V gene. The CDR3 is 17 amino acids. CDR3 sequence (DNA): TGCGCCAGCAGCCAAGATCCCCGGGACAGGGGGAACACTGAAGCTTTCTTT. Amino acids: CASSQDPRDRGNTEAFF.